This TCR beta chain was sequenced for a study of blood T cells in healthy people across ages. Findings and limits, study-wide: Unknown CMV status may confound age-related changes in expanded clones.

The authors ran a second PCR of about 7 to 12 cycles using a sample-barcoded 5' primer and a J-beta primer mix. No fewer than 3 million CDR3-containing paired-end reads came from each sample. TCRdb fed the 5' RACE reads into MiXCR, producing one record per CDR3 protein. The data contain approximately 810,000 distinct CDR3 sequences, 29% of them singletons. The CDR3 is made up of 16 amino acids. V shed 4 bases and J 10 bases; nucleotides not matched to a gene: 15. Germline V gene sequence: CDR1 SEHNR, CDR2 FQNEAQ (reference sequence). The authors drew around 9.3 milliliters of peripheral blood from each donor. Note on this clonotype: Antigen: not known.

Sequenced sample: blood. This sequence joins TRBV7-9 and TRBJ1-4; 7 nucleotides agree with TRBD1. The clonotype was recovered from a woman aged 80 or over in good health. CDR3 in DNA: TGTGCCAGCAGCTCGTTCTCAACAGGGGCTTGGGGAAAACTGTTTTTT. Encoded protein: CASSSFSTGAWGKLFF.